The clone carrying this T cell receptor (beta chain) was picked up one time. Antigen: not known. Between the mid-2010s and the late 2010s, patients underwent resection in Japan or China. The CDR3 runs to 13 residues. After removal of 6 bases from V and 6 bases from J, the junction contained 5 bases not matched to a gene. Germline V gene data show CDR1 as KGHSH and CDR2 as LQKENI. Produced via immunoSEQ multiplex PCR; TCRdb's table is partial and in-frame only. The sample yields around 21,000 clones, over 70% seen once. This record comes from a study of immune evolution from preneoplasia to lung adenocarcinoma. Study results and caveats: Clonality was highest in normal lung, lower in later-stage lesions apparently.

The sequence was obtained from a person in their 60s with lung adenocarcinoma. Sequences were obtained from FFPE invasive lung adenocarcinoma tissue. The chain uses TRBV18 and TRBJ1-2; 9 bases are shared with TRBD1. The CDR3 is CASSRGQGDGYTF. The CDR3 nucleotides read TGTGCCAGCTCGAGGGGACAGGGAGATGGCTACACCTTC. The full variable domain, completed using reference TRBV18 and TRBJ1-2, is NAGVMQNPRHLVRRRGQEARLRCSPMKGHSHVYWYRQLPEEGLKFMVYLQKENIIDESGMPKERFSAEFPKEGPSILRIQQVVRGDSAAYFCASSRGQGDGYTFGSGTRLTVV.